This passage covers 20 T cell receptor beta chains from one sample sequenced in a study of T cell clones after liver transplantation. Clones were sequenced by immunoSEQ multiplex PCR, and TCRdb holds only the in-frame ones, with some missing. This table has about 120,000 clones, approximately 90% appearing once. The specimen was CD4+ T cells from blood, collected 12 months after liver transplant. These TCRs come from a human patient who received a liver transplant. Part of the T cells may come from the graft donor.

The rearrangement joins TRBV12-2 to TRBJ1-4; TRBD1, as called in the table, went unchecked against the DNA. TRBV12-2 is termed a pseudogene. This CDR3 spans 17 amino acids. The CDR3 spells CASRPGTGGETNEKLFF. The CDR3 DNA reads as TGTGCAAGTCGCCCCGGGACAGGGGGCGAGACTAATGAAAAACTGTTTTTT.

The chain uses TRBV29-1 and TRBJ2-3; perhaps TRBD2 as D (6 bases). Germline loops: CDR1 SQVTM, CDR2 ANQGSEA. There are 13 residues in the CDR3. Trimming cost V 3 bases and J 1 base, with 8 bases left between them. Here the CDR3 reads CSVEASGTDTQYF. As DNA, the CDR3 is TGCAGCGTTGAGGCTAGCGGCACAGATACGCAGTATTTT.

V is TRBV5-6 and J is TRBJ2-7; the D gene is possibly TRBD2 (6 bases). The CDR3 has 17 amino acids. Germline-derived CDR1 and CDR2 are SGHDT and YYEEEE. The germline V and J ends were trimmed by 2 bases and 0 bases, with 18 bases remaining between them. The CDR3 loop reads CASSFLSSDWSSYEQYF. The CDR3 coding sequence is TGTGCCAGCAGCTTCCTCTCTAGCGATTGGAGCTCCTACGAGCAGTACTTC. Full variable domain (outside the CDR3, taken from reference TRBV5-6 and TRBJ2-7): DAGVTQSPTHLIKTRGQQVTLRCSPKSGHDTVSWYQQALGQGPQFIFQYYEEEERQRGNFPDRFSGHQFPNYSSELNVNALLLGDSALYLCASSFLSSDWSSYEQYFGPGTRLTVT.

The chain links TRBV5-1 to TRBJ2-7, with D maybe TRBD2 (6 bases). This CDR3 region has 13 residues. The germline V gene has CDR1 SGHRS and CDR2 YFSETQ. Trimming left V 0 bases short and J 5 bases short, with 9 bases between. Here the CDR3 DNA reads TGCGCCAGCAGCTTGGCCGGCGGGGACGAGCAGTACTTC. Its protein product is CASSLAGGDEQYF.

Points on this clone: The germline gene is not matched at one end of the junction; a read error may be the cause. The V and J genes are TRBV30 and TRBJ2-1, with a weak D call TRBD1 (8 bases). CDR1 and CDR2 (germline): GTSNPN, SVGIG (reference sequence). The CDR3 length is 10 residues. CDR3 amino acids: CAGRDREQFF. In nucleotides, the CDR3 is TGTGCCGGGAGGGACAGGGAGCAGTTCTTC.

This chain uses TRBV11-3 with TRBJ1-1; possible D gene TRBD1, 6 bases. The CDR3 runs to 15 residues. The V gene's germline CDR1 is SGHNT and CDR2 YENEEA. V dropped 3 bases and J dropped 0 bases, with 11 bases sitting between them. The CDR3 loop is CASSFPGHVNTEAFF. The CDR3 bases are TGTGCCAGCAGCTTCCCGGGACACGTGAACACTGAAGCTTTCTTT.

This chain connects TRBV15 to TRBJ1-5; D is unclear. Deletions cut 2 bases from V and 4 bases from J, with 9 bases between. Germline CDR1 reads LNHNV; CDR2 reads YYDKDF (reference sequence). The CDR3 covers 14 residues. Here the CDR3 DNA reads TGTGCCACCAGCAGAAGTTTTTTAAATCAGCCCCAGCATTTT. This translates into CATSRSFLNQPQHF.

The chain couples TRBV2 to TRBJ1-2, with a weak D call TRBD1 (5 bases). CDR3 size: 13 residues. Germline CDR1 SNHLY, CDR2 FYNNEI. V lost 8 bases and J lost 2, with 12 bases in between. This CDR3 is CASGQTVNYGYTF. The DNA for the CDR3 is TGTGCCAGCGGCCAGACAGTCAACTATGGCTACACCTTC.

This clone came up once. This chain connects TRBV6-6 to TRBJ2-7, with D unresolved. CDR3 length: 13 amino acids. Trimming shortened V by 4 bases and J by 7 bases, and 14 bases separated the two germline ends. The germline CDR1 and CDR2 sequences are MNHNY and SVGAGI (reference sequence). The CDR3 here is CASSSGSYGEQYF. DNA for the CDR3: TGTGCCAGCAGTTCCGGTTCCTACGGAGAGCAGTACTTC.

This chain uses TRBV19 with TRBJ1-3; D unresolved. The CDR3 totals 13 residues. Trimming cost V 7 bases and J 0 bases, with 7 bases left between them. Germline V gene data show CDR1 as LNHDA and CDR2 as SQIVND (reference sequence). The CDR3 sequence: CASTRGSGNTIYF. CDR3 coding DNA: TGTGCCAGTACCCGGGGCTCTGGAAACACCATATATTTT.

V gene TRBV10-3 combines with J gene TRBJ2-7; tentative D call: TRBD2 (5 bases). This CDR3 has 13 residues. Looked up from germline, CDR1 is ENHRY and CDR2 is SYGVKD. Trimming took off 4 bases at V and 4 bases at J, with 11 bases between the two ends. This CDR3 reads CAISGGVPYEQYF. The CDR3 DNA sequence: TGTGCCATCAGTGGGGGAGTACCTTACGAGCAGTACTTC.

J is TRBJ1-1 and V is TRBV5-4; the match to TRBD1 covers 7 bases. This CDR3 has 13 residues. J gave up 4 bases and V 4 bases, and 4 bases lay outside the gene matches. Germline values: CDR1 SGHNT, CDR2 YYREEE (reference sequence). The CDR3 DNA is TGTGCCAGCAGCCTTACAGGGGTCACTGAAGCTTTCTTT. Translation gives CASSLTGVTEAFF.

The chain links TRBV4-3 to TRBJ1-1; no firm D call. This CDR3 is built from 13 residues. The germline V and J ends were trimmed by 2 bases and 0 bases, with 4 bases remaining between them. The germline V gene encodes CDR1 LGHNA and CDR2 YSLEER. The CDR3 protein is CASSQLVNTEAFF. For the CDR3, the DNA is TGCGCCAGCAGCCAACTAGTGAACACTGAAGCTTTCTTT.

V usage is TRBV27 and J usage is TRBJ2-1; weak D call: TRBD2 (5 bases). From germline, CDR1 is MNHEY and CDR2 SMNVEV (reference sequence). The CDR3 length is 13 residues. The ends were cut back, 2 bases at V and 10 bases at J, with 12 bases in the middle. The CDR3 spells CASSLRGWGEQFF. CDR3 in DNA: TGTGCCAGCAGTTTACGGGGATGGGGAGAGCAGTTCTTC.

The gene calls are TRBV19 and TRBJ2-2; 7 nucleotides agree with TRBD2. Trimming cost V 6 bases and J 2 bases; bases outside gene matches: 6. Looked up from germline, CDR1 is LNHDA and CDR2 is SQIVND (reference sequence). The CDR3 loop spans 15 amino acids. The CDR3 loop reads CASRPGLPNTGELFF. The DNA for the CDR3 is TGTGCCAGTAGGCCGGGACTACCTAACACCGGGGAGCTGTTTTTT.

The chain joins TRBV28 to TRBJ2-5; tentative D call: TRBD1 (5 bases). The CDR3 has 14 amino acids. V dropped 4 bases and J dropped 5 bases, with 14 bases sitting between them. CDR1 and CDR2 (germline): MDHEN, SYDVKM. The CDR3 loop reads CASSSSGFLETQYF. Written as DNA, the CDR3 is TGTGCCAGCAGTTCGTCAGGGTTTCTGGAGACCCAGTACTTC.

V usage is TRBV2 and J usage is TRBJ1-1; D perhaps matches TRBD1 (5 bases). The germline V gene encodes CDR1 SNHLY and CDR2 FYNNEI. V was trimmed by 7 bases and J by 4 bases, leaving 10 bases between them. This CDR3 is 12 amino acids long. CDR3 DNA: TGTGCCAGCAACCAGGGTCGCACTGAAGCTTTCTTT. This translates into CASNQGRTEAFF.

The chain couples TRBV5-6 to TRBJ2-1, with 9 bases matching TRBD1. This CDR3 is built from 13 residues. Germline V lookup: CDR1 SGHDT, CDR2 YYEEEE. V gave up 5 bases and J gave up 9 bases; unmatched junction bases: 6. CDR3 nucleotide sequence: TGTGCCAGCAGTTCGACAGGGGGAGGTGAGCAGTTCTTC. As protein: CASSSTGGGEQFF. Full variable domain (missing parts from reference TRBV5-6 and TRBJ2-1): DAGVTQSPTHLIKTRGQQVTLRCSPKSGHDTVSWYQQALGQGPQFIFQYYEEEERQRGNFPDRFSGHQFPNYSSELNVNALLLGDSALYLCASSSTGGGEQFFGPGTRLTVL.

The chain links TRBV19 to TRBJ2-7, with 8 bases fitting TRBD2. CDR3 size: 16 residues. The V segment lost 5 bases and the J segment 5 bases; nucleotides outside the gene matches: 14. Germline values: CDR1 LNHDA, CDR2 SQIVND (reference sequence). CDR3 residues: CASSPGQVAGLHEQYF. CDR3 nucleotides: TGTGCCAGTAGTCCGGGCCAAGTAGCGGGACTGCACGAGCAGTACTTC.

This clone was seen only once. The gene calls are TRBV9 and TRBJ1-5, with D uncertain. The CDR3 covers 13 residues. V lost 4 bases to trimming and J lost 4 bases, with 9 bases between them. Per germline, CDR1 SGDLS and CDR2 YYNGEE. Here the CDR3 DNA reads TGTGCCAGCAGCCCAGTGGGGAATCAGCCCCAGCATTTT. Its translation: CASSPVGNQPQHF.